Listed below are T cell receptor beta chains from one sample, sequenced in a study of control samples from healthy donors and cancer patients. The protocol was immunoSEQ multiplex PCR, while the TCRdb copy is restricted to in-frame clones and leaves out a portion. The sample holds under 130,000 clones, roughly 91% seen once. Material: PBMCs. All receptors derive from a man aged 55 to 70 with lung cancer. CDR3s include the opening cysteine and the closing phenylalanine or tryptophan. A D gene is named only where the DNA matches it firmly. Some rows mark clone size as missing; the rest say once, few, many or name a class of expanded clone.

TRBV5-6	NA	TRBJ1-1	once	CASSLGYRVNTEAFF	TGTGCCAGCAGCTTGGGTTATAGGGTGAACACTGAAGCTTTCTTT
TRBV4-1	TRBD1	TRBJ1-5	NA	CASSLVGWGQGLGNQPQHF	TGCGCCAGCAGCCTAGTGGGGTGGGGACAGGGTTTGGGGAATCAGCCCCAGCATTTT
TRBV6-5	NA	TRBJ1-2	NA	CASSYSGKGSYGYTF	TGTGCCAGCAGTTACTCGGGGAAGGGATCCTATGGCTACACCTTC
TRBV18	NA	TRBJ2-2	NA	CASSPRGRWAGELFF	TGTGCCAGCTCACCACGGGGCAGATGGGCCGGGGAGCTGTTTTTT
TRBV6-1	NA	TRBJ2-7	once	CASSDGGYEQYF	TGTGCCAGCAGTGACGGGGGATACGAGCAGTACTTC
TRBV7-3	NA	TRBJ2-2	NA	CASSSAPTDTGELFF	TGTGCCAGCAGCTCGGCCCCCACGGACACCGGGGAGCTGTTTTTT
TRBV6-5	NA	TRBJ2-1	few	CASRKLDKNNEQFF	TGTGCCAGCCGTAAATTGGACAAAAACAATGAGCAGTTCTTC
TRBV3-1/TRBV3-2	NA	TRBJ1-3	NA	CASSQDSYGGRDTIYF	TGTGCCAGCAGCCAAGATTCCTACGGGGGCAGAGACACCATATATTTT
TRBV7-8	TRBD1	TRBJ2-6	NA	CASSPRTGNPNVLTF	TGTGCCAGCAGCCCTCGGACAGGGAACCCCAACGTCCTGACTTTC
TRBV5-1	NA	TRBJ1-5	NA	CASSLLGESNQPQHF	TGCGCCAGCAGCTTGCTGGGGGAAAGCAATCAGCCCCAGCATTTT
TRBV7-9	NA	TRBJ1-1	NA	CASTRRGGTEAFF	TGTGCCAGCACCCGGAGGGGTGGGACTGAAGCTTTCTTT
TRBV6-5	NA	TRBJ2-3	NA	CASSYSSMMNTQYF	TGTGCCAGCAGTTACTCCTCGATGATGAATACGCAGTATTTT
TRBV27	TRBD2	TRBJ2-2	once	CAPSSEPRGGRTGELFF	TGTGCCCCCAGTTCAGAACCGCGGGGGGGCCGGACCGGGGAGCTGTTTTTT
TRBV6-1	NA	TRBJ1-5	NA	CASSEPRAWHF	TGTGCCAGCAGTGAACCCAGGGCCTGGCATTTT
TRBV5-1	TRBD1	TRBJ2-6	NA	CASSLTGGSPGANVLTF	TGCGCCAGCAGCTTGACAGGGGGCAGTCCTGGGGCCAACGTCCTGACTTTC
TRBV19	NA	TRBJ1-1	NA	CASSIPGTNTEAFF	TGTGCCAGTAGTATTCCCGGGACGAACACTGAAGCTTTCTTT
TRBV20-1	TRBD1	TRBJ1-2	once	CSASRQGVYYGYTF	TGCAGTGCTAGTCGACAGGGGGTTTACTATGGCTACACCTTC
TRBV30	NA	TRBJ1-2	NA	CAWRRLGGEFNYGYTF	TGTGCCTGGAGGAGACTGGGCGGGGAGTTTAACTATGGCTACACCTTC
TRBV7-8	NA	TRBJ2-2	NA	CASSPRESTSNTGELFF	TGTGCCAGCAGCCCTAGAGAGTCTACCTCGAACACCGGGGAGCTGTTTTTT
TRBV25-1	TRBD2	TRBJ2-3	NA	CASRTGSGGFQDTQYF	TGTGCCAGCAGGACGGGCAGCGGGGGATTCCAGGATACGCAGTATTTT
TRBV4-1	NA	TRBJ2-2	NA	CASSQEAGFSNTGELFF	TGCGCCAGCAGCCAAGAAGCCGGGTTCTCGAACACCGGGGAGCTGTTTTTT
TRBV7-8	NA	TRBJ1-2	once	CASSILDSGGYTF	NA
TRBV3-1/TRBV3-2	NA	TRBJ1-1	once	CASSPTGNTEAFF	TGTGCCAGCAGCCCGACAGGGAACACTGAAGCTTTCTTT
TRBV18	NA	TRBJ2-2	NA	CASSPRLEGVGGELFF	TGTGCCAGCTCACCGCGCCTAGAGGGGGTCGGCGGGGAGCTGTTTTTT
TRBV30	NA	TRBJ2-7	NA	CAWSVQAGRSSYEQYF	TGTGCCTGGAGTGTCCAGGCCGGTAGGAGCTCCTACGAGCAGTACTTC
TRBV29-1	NA	TRBJ2-1	NA	CSGTDNEQFF	TGCAGCGGAACAGACAATGAGCAGTTCTTC
TRBV30	TRBD1	TRBJ2-7	NA	CAWSSPPGQGGEQYF	TGTGCCTGGAGTTCTCCCCCGGGACAGGGGGGCGAGCAGTACTTC
TRBV19	NA	TRBJ1-5	few	CASSRGGDQPQHF	TGTGCCAGTTCCCGGGGAGGGGATCAGCCCCAGCATTTT
TRBV5-8	NA	TRBJ2-1	NA	CASSSGFEQFF	TGTGCCAGCAGCTCGGGGTTTGAGCAGTTCTTC